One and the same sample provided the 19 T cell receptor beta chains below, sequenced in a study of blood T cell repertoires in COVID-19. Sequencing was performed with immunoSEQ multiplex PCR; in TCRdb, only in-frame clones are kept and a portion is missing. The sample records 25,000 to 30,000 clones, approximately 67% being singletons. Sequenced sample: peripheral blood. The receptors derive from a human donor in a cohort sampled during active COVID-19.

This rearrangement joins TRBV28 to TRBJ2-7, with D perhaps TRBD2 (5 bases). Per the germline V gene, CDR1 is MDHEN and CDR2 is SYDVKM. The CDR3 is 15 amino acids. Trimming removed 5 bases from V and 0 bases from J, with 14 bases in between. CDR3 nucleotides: TGTGCCAGCAGTCGAGAGGGCGGGTTCTCCTACGAGCAGTACTTC. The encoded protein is CASSREGGFSYEQYF.

CDR3 residues: CASSFTQGGFGANVLTF. CDR3 in DNA: TGTGCCAGCAGTTTTACCCAAGGGGGATTTGGGGCCAACGTCCTGACTTTC. This chain links TRBV27 with TRBJ2-6; possibly TRBD1 for D (6 bases). CDR1 is MNHEY, CDR2 SMNVEV, per germline (reference sequence). The CDR3 is 17 residues long. V lost 3 bases, J lost 3 bases, and 15 bases lay in between. Variable domain in full (rest from reference TRBV27 and TRBJ2-6): EAQVTQNPRYLITVTGKKLTVTCSQNMNHEYMSWYRQDPGLGLRQIYYSMNVEVTDKGDVPEGYKVSRKEKRNFPLILESPSPNQTSLYFCASSFTQGGFGANVLTFGAGSRLTVL.

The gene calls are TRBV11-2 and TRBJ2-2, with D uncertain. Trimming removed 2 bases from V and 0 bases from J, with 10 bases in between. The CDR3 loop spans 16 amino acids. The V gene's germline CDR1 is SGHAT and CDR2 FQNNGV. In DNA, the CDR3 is TGTGCCAGCAGCTTACGACACTCCTCGAACACCGGGGAGCTGTTTTTT. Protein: CASSLRHSSNTGELFF.

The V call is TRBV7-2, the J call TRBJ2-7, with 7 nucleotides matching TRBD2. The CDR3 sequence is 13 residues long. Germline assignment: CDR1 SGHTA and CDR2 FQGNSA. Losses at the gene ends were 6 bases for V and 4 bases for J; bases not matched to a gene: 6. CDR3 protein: CASSSLAEYEQYF. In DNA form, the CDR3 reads TGTGCCAGCAGTAGTCTAGCGGAGTACGAGCAGTACTTC.

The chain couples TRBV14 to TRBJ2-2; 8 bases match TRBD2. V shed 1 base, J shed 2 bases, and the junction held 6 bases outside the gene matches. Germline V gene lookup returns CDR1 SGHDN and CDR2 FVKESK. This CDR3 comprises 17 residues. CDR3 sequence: CASSQGALAVNTGELFF. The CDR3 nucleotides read TGTGCCAGCAGCCAAGGGGCACTAGCGGTAAACACCGGGGAGCTGTTTTTT.

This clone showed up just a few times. CDR3 bases: TGTGCCAGCAGTCCCAGCGGGACTAGCACAGATACGCAGTATTTT. Translating gives CASSPSGTSTDTQYF. The chain combines TRBV6-5 with TRBJ2-3; 7 bases agree with TRBD2. J was trimmed by 0 bases and V by 5 bases; bases with no gene match: 5. The CDR3 contains 15 residues. Germline-derived CDR1 and CDR2 are MNHEY and SVGAGI.

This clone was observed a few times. CDR3 coding DNA: TGTGCCAGCAGGGGACAGTCCCCTGAAGCTTTCTTT. Protein sequence: CASRGQSPEAFF. The J gene is TRBJ1-1, the V gene TRBV6-5, with 7 positions matching TRBD1. The CDR3 is made up of 12 amino acids. In germline, CDR1 is MNHEY, CDR2 SVGAGI. The ends lost 6 bases at V and 6 bases at J; junction bases unmatched: 4.

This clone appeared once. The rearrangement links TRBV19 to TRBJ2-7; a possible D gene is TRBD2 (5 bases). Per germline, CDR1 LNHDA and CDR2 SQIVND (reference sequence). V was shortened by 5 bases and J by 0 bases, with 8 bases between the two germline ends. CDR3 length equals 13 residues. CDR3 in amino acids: CASSDGNSYEQYF. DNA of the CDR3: TGTGCCAGTAGTGACGGGAACTCCTACGAGCAGTACTTC.

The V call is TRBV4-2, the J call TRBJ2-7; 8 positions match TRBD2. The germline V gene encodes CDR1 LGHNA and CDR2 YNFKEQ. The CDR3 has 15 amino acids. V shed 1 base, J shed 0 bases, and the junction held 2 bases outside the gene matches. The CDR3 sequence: CASSQVAGSSYEQYF. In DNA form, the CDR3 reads TGTGCCAGCAGCCAAGTAGCGGGGAGCTCCTACGAGCAGTACTTC.

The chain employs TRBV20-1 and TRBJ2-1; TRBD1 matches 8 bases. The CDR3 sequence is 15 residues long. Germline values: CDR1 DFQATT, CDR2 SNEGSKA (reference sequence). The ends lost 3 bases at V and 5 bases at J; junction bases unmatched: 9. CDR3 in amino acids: CSASNPGQADNEQFF. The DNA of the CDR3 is TGCAGTGCTAGTAACCCGGGACAGGCCGACAATGAGCAGTTCTTC.

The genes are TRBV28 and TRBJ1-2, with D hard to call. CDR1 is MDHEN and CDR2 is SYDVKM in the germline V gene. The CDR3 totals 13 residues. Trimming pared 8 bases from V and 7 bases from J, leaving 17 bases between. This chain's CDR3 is CASFPGRVAGYTF. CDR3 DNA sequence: TGTGCCAGCTTCCCCGGGAGAGTGGCTGGCTACACCTTC.

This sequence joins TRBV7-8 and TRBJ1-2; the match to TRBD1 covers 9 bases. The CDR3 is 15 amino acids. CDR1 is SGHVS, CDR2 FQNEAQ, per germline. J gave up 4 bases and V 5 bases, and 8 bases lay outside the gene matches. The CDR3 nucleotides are TGTGCCAGCAGCACCTCCGGGACAGGGCTCTATGGCTACACCTTC. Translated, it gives CASSTSGTGLYGYTF.

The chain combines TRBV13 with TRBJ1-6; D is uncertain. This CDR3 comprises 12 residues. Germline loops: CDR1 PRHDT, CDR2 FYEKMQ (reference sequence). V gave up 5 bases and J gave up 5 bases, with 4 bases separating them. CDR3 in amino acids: CASSPDNSPLHF. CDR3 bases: TGTGCCAGCAGCCCGGATAATTCACCCCTCCACTTT.

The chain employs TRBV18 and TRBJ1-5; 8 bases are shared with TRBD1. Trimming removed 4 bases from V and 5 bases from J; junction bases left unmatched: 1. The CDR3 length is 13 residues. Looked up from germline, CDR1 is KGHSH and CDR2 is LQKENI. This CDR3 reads CASSQGQDQPQHF. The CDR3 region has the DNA TGTGCCAGCTCACAGGGACAGGATCAGCCCCAGCATTTT.

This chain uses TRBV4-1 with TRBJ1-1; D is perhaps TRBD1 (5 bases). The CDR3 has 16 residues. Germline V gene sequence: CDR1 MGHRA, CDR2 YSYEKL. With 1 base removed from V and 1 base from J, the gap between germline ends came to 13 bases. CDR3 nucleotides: TGCGCCAGCAGCCAAGTGCCAGGGTGGACGAACACTGAAGCTTTCTTT. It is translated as CASSQVPGWTNTEAFF.

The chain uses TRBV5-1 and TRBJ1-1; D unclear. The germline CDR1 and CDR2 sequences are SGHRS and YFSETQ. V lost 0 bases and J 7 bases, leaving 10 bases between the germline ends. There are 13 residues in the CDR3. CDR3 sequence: CASSLGQDDEAFF. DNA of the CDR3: TGCGCCAGCAGCTTGGGGCAGGATGATGAAGCTTTCTTT.

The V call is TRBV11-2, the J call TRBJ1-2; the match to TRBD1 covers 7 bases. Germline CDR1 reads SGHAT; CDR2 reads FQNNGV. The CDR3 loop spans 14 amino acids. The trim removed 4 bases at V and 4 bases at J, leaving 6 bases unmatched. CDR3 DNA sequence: TGTGCCAGCAGCTCACTCCAGGGGGGCTATGGCTACACCTTC. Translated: CASSSLQGGYGYTF.

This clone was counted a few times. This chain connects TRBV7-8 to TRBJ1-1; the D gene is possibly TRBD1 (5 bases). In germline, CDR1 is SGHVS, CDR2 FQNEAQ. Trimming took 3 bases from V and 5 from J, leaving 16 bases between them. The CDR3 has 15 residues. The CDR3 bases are TGTGCCAGCAGCTTTGGCCGCAGGGAAGGAACTGAAGCTTTCTTT. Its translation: CASSFGRREGTEAFF.

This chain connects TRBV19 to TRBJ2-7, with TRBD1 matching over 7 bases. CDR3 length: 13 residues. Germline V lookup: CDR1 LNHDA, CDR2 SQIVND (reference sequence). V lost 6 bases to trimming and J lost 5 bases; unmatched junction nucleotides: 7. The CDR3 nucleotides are TGTGCCAGTAGCCGGGACAGACGAAACGAGCAGTACTTC. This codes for CASSRDRRNEQYF.